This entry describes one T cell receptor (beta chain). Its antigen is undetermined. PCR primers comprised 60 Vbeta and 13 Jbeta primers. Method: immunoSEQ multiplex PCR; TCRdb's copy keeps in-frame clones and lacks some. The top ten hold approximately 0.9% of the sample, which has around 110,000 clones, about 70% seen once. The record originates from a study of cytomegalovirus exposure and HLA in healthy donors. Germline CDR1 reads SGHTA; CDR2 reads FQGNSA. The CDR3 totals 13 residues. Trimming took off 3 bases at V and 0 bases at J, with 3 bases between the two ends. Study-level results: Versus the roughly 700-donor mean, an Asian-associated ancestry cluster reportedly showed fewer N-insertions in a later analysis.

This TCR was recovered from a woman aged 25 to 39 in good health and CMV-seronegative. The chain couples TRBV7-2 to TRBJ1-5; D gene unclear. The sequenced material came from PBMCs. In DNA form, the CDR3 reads TGTGCCAGCAGCTTCAATAGCAATCAGCCCCAGCATTTT. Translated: CASSFNSNQPQHF.